This is a list of T cell receptor beta chains from one sample in a study of T cell responses to AZD1222 COVID-19 vaccine. Here immunoSEQ multiplex PCR was the method, and the copy in TCRdb shows in-frame clones only, minus some. The profile covers about 69,000 clones, with 70% to 90% appearing a single time and around a quarter taken by the ten largest. The sample in question was peripheral blood, obtained 28 days after the second AZD1222 dose. Every receptor here comes from an adult who received the AZD1222 COVID-19 vaccine. Both conserved end residues are part of each CDR3. The D gene is left open where the match is weak. Size is omitted from some rows. Given values are once, few, many or a class for expanded clones.

d_call | j_call | clone_size | v_call | cdr3_aa | cdr3_nt
NA | TRBJ2-7 | NA | TRBV5-1 | CASRSGGHEQYF | TGCGCCAGCAGGTCGGGGGGCCACGAGCAGTACTTC
NA | TRBJ2-1 | NA | TRBV7-2 | CASSLAGIQGESYNEQFF | TGTGCCAGCAGCTTGGCCGGCATACAGGGAGAGTCCTACAATGAGCAGTTCTTC
NA | TRBJ2-3 | NA | TRBV28 | CASSLGLDTQYF | TGTGCCAGCAGTTTAGGGTTGGATACGCAGTATTTT
TRBD2 | TRBJ2-7 | NA | TRBV11-2 | CASSLRRGAYEQYF | TGTGCCAGCAGCTTAAGACGGGGGGCCTACGAGCAGTACTTC
NA | TRBJ1-2 | NA | TRBV27 | CASRNPRADYGYTF | TGTGCCAGCAGGAACCCGAGGGCAGACTATGGCTACACCTTC
NA | TRBJ1-5 | NA | TRBV6-6 | CASSSGQPQHF | TGTGCCAGCAGTTCAGGCCAGCCCCAGCATTTT
NA | TRBJ2-3 | once | TRBV10-1 | CASSEGGAQDTQYF | TGCGCCAGCAGTGAAGGGGGGGCTCAAGATACGCAGTATTTT
NA | TRBJ2-3 | NA | TRBV5-1 | CASSPGHTSTDTQYF | TGCGCCAGCAGCCCGGGACACACTAGCACAGATACGCAGTATTTT
NA | TRBJ1-5 | NA | TRBV12-5 | CASGLDPDNQPQHF | TGTGCTAGTGGTTTGGACCCAGACAACCAGCCCCAGCATTTT
TRBD1 | TRBJ2-7 | NA | TRBV10-3 | CAISPRDSRYEQYF | TGTGCCATCAGCCCCCGGGACAGCCGTTACGAGCAGTACTTC
TRBD2 | TRBJ2-1 | NA | TRBV19 | CASSISSGLNEQFF | TGTGCCAGTAGTATTTCTAGCGGGCTTAATGAGCAGTTCTTC
NA | TRBJ1-5 | NA | TRBV3-1/TRBV3-2 | CASSQQVSNQPQHF | TGTGCCAGCAGTCAACAGGTTAGCAATCAGCCCCAGCATTTT
TRBD2 | TRBJ2-1 | NA | TRBV13 | CASSSASGGRNEQFF | TGTGCCAGCAGCTCCGCTAGCGGGGGCCGGAATGAGCAGTTCTTC
TRBD2 | TRBJ2-1 | NA | TRBV9 | CASSVGASGTSYEQFF | TGTGCCAGCAGCGTAGGGGCTAGCGGGACGAGCTATGAGCAGTTCTTC
NA | TRBJ2-7 | NA | TRBV19 | CASSSTLQGVYEQYF | TGTGCCAGTAGTTCAACCCTACAGGGTGTCTACGAGCAGTACTTC
NA | TRBJ1-2 | NA | TRBV28 | CASRTFISGRGYTF | TGTGCCAGCAGGACCTTTATCTCGGGAAGGGGCTACACCTTC
NA | TRBJ2-2 | few | TRBV7-9 | CASSSWESSTGELFF | TGTGCCAGCAGCTCATGGGAATCAAGCACCGGGGAGCTGTTTTTT
NA | TRBJ1-3 | NA | TRBV5-1 | CASSLEAGNTIYF | TGCGCCAGCAGCTTGGAGGCCGGAAACACCATATATTTT